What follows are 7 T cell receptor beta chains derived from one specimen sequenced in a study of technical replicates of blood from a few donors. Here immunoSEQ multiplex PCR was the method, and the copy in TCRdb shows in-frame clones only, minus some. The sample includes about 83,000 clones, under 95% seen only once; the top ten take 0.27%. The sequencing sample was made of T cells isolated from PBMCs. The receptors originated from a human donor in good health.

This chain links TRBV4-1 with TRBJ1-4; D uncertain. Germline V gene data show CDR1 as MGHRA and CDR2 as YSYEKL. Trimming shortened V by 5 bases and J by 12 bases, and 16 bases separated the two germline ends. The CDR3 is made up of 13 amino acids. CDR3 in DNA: TGCGCCAGCAGCAACGTCAACCAGTTGGAACTGTTTTTT. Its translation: CASSNVNQLELFF.

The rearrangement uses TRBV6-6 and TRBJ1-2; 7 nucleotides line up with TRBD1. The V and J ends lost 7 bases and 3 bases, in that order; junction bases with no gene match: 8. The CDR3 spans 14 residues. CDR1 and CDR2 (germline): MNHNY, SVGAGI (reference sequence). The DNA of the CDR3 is TGTGCCAGCACCCTGACAGGGAATGACTATGGCTACACCTTC. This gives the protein CASTLTGNDYGYTF.

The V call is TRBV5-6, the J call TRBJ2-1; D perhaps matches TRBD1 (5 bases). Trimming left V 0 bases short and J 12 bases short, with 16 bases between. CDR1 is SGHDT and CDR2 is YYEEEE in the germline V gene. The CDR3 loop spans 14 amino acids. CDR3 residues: CASSLVDILGGQFF. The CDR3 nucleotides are TGTGCCAGCAGCTTGGTGGACATTCTGGGTGGGCAGTTCTTC.

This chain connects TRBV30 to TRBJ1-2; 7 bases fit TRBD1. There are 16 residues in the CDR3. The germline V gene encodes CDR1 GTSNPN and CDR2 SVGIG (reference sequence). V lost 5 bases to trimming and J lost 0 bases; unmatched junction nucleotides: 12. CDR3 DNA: TGTGCCTGGGCACCGACAGGGTTGGTTGCTAACTATGGCTACACCTTC. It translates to CAWAPTGLVANYGYTF.

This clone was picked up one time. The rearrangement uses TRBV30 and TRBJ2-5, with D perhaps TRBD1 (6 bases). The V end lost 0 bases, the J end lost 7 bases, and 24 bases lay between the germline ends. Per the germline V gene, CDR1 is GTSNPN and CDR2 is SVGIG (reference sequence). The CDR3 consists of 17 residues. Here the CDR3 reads CAWSVPGDPHLSVTQYF. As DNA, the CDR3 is TGTGCCTGGAGTGTACCAGGGGACCCACACCTTTCTGTGACCCAGTACTTC.

The CDR3 loop reads CASSLLQGSYEQYF. The CDR3 DNA reads TGTGCCAGCAGTTTATTGCAGGGCTCCTACGAGCAGTACTTC. This chain connects TRBV28 to TRBJ2-7; possibly TRBD1 for D (5 bases). Germline V gene data show CDR1 as MDHEN and CDR2 as SYDVKM. This CDR3 region has 14 residues. The V gene lost 1 base and the J gene lost 0 bases, with 7 bases spanning the gap.

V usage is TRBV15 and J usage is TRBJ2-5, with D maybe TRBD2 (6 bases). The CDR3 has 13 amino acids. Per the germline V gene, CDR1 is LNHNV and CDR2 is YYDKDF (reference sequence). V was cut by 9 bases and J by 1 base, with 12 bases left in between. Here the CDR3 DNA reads TGTGCCACACGGCGGGGACTCCAAGAGACCCAGTACTTC. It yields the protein CATRRGLQETQYF. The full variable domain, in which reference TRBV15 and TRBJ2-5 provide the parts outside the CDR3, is DAMVIQNPRYQVTQFGKPVTLSCSQTLNHNVMYWYQQKSSQAPKLLFHYYDKDFNNEADTPDNFQSRRPNTSFCFLDIRSPGLGDTAMYLCATRRGLQETQYFGPGTRLLVL.